This T cell receptor beta chain derives from a study of cytomegalovirus exposure and HLA in healthy donors. Study summary: An earlier analysis found 100 million or so unique TCR beta sequences from around 180 million T cells. Study outcomes and limitations: It was shown in a later analysis that HLA-associated TCR beta chains were more clonally expanded than other, equally common chains.

As to this clone: Its antigen is unidentified.

Germline-derived CDR1 and CDR2 are SGHRS and YFSETQ. The CDR3 loop spans 15 amino acids. The V gene end was trimmed by 4 bases and the J gene end by 1 base; junction bases not matched to a gene: 7. This PCR relied on a set of 60 Vbeta primers and 13 Jbeta primers. Sequenced by immunoSEQ multiplex PCR; TCRdb stores in-frame clones only, minus some. The data show about 190,000 clones, with more than 70% seen just once and 1.5% to 2% held by the top ten. The sequence derives from a man aged 40-50 years in good health and CMV-seropositive. The sequenced sample was PBMCs. This chain uses TRBV5-1 with TRBJ1-1; 7 bases are a match to TRBD1. The CDR3 loop is CASSVTGTANTEAFF. The CDR3 DNA sequence: TGCGCCAGCAGCGTAACCGGGACAGCGAACACTGAAGCTTTCTTT.